The entry that follows covers one T cell receptor (beta chain) sequence. This specimen belongs to a study of blood T cell repertoires in COVID-19. CDR3 length equals 15 residues. Germline V gene lookup returns CDR1 SGHAT and CDR2 FQNNGV. The trim removed 5 bases at V and 6 bases at J, leaving 7 bases unmatched. Libraries were prepared by immunoSEQ multiplex PCR; TCRdb keeps only in-frame clonotypes and omits some of them. The table shows tens of thousands of clones, with around 80% occurring only once. Specimen: peripheral blood. This receptor was identified in a human donor in a cohort sampled during active COVID-19. This rearrangement joins TRBV11-2 to TRBJ1-6, with TRBD1 matching 7 bases. DNA for the CDR3: TGTGCCAGCAGCGCCCGGACAGGACCTAATTCACCCCTCCACTTT. Its translation: CASSARTGPNSPLHF.